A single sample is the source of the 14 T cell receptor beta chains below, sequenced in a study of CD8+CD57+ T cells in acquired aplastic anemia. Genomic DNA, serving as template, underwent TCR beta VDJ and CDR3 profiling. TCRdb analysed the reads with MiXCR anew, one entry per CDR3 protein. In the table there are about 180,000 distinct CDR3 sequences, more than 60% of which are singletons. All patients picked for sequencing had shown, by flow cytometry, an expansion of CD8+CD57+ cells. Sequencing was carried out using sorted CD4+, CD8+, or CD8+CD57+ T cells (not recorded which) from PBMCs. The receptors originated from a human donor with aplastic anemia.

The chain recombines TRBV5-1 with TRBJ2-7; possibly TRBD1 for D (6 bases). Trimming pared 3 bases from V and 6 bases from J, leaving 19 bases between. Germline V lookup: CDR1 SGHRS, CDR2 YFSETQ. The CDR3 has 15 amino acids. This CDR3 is CASSSYTTGLGEQYF. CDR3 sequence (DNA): TGCGCCAGCAGCTCGTACACCACAGGGTTGGGCGAGCAGTACTTC.

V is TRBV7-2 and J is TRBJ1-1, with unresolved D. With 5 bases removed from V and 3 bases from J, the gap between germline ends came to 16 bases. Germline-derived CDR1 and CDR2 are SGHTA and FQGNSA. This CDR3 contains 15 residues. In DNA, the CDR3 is TGTGCCAGCAGCCTTCCACCGGGGTCGGACACTGAAGCTTTCTTT. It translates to CASSLPPGSDTEAFF.

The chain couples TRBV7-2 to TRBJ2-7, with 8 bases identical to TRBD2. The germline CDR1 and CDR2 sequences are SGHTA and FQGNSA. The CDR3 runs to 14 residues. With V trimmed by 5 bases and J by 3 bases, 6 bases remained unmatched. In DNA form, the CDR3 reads TGTGCCAGCAGCCCTAGCGGGCCCTTCTACGAGCAGTACTTC. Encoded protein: CASSPSGPFYEQYF.

The CDR3 reads CASSLYHEKLFF. As DNA, the CDR3 is TGTGCCAGCAGCTTATACCATGAAAAACTGTTTTTT. This sequence joins TRBV11-2 and TRBJ1-4; D not resolved. This CDR3 spans 12 amino acids. CDR1 SGHAT and CDR2 FQNNGV come from the germline V gene. V lost 2 bases and J 6 bases, leaving 4 bases between the germline ends. Full variable domain (remainder filled in from reference TRBV11-2 and TRBJ1-4): EAGVAQSPRYKIIEKRQSVAFWCNPISGHATLYWYQQILGQGPKLLIQFQNNGVVDDSQLPKDRFSAERLKGVDSTLKIQPAKLEDSAVYLCASSLYHEKLFFGSGTQLSVL.

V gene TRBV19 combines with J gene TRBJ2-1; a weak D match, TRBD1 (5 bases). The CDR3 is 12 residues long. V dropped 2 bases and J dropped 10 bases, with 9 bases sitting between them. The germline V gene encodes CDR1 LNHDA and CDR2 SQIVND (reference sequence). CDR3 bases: TGTGCCAGTAGTATACTCAGGGAAGAGCAGTTCTTC. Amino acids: CASSILREEQFF.

In DNA, the CDR3 is TGTGCCAGCAGCCAAGAGCCGGGGACGGATGAGCAGTATTTT. Its translation is CASSQEPGTDEQYF. The V call is TRBV3-1, the J call TRBJ2-3; D assignment may be TRBD1 or TRBD2 (5 bases each). Germline loops: CDR1 LGHDT, CDR2 YNNKEL (reference sequence). This CDR3 region has 14 residues. Trimming took off 0 bases at V and 11 bases at J, with 15 bases between the two ends.

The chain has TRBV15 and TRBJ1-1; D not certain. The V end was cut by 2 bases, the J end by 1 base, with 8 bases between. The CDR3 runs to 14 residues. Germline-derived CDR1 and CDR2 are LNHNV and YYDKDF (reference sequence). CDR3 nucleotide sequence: TGTGCCACCAGCAGATGGGGTAGGAACACTGAAGCTTTCTTT. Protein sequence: CATSRWGRNTEAFF.

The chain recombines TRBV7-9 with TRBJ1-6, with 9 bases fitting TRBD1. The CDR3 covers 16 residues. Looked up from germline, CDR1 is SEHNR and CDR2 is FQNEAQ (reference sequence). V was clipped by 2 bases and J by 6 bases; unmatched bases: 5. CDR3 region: CASSLSDRGVNSPLHF. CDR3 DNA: TGTGCCAGCAGCTTAAGCGACAGGGGGGTTAATTCACCCCTCCACTTT. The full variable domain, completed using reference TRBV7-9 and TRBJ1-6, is DTGVSQNPRHKITKRGQNVTFRCDPISEHNRLYWYRQTLGQGPEFLTYFQNEAQLEKSRLLSDRFSAERPKGSFSTLEIQRTEQGDSAMYLCASSLSDRGVNSPLHFGNGTRLTVT.

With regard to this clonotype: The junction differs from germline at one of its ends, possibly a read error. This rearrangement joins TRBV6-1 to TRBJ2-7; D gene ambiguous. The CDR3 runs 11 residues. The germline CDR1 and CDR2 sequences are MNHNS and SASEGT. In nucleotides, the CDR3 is TGTGCCAGCAGGAATAAGAACGAGCGGTACTTC. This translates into CASRNKNERYF.

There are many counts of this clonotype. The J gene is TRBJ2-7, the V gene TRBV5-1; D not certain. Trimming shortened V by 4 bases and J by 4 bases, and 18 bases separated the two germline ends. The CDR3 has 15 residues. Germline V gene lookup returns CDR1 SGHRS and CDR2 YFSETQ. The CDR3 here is CASSLEIGHQYEQYF. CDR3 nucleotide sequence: TGCGCCAGCAGCCTGGAAATCGGTCATCAGTACGAGCAGTACTTC.

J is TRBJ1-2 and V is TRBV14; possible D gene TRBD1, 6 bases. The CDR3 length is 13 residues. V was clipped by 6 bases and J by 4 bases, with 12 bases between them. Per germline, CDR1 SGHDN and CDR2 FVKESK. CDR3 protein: CASRATGVYGYTF. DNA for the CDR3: TGTGCCAGCAGGGCGACAGGAGTCTATGGCTACACCTTC.

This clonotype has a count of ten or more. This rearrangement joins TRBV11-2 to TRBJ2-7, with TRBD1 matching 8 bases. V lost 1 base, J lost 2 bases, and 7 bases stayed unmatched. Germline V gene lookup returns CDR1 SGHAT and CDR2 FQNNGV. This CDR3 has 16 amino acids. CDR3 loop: CASSLVLDRVPYEQYF. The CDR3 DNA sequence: TGTGCCAGCAGCTTAGTATTGGACAGGGTACCCTACGAGCAGTACTTC. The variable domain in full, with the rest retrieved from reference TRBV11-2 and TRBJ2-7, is EAGVAQSPRYKIIEKRQSVAFWCNPISGHATLYWYQQILGQGPKLLIQFQNNGVVDDSQLPKDRFSAERLKGVDSTLKIQPAKLEDSAVYLCASSLVLDRVPYEQYFGPGTRLTVT.

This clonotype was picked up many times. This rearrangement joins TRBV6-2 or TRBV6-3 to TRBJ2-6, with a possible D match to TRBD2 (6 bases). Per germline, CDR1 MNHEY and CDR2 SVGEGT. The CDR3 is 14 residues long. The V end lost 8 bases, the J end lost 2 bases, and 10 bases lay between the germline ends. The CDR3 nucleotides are TGTGCCAGCGGAACGGGGGCTGGGGCCAACGTCCTGACTTTC. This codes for CASGTGAGANVLTF.

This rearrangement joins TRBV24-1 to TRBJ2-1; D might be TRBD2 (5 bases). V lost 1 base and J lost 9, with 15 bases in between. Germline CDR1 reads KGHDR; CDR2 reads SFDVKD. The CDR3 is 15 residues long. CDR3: CATSDLGQLGGEQFF. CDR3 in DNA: TGTGCCACCAGTGATTTAGGGCAGCTCGGAGGTGAGCAGTTCTTC.